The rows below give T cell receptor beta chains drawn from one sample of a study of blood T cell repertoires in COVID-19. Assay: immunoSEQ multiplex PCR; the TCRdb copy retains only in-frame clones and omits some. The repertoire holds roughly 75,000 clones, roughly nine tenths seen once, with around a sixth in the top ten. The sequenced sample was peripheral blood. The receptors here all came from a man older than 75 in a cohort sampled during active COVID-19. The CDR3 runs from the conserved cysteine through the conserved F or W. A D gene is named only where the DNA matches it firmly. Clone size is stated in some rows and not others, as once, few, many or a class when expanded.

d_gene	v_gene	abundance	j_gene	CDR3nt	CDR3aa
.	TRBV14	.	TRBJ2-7	TGTGCCAGCAGCCAAGACAGGGCCTACGAGCAGTACTTC	CASSQDRAYEQYF
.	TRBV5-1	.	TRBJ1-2	TGCGCCAGCAGCTCGGGGTCGACTACAGGGCTTGATGGCTACACCTTC	CASSSGSTTGLDGYTF
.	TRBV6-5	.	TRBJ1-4	TGTGCCAGCAGTTACTCGAAAGGGGGTGATGAAAAACTGTTTTTT	CASSYSKGGDEKLFF
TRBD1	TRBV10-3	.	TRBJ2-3	TGTGCCATCAGCGGGACAGGGGGCACAGATACGCAGTATTTT	CAISGTGGTDTQYF
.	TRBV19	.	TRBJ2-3	TGTGCCAGTAGTATGCGGCGCACAGATACGCAGTATTTT	CASSMRRTDTQYF
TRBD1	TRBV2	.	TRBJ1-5	TGTGCCAGCAGCGACAGGGTACCTAATCAGCCCCAGCATTTT	CASSDRVPNQPQHF
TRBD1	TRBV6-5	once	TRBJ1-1	TGTGCCAGCAGTTATCTGACAGGGGCTGAAGCTTTCTTT	CASSYLTGAEAFF
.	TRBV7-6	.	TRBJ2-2	TGTGCCAGCAGCTTAGGTCGCGGTCGGGGCACCGGGGAGCTGTTTTTT	CASSLGRGRGTGELFF
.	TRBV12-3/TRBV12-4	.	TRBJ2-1	TGTGCCAGCACCCTTCACCGGAATGAGCAGTTCTTC	CASTLHRNEQFF
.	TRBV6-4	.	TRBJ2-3	TGTGCCAGCAGTGAGCAGGGCGCAGATACGCAGTATTTT	CASSEQGADTQYF
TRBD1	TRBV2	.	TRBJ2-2	TGTGCCAGCATGAGGGGACAGACGAACACCGGGGAGCTGTTTTTT	CASMRGQTNTGELFF
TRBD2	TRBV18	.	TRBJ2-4	TGTGCCAGCTCACCATTTCCCCTAGCGGGGGACAAAAACATTCAGTACTTC	CASSPFPLAGDKNIQYF
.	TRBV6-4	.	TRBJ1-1	TGTGCCAGCAGGCCCAGGGGTATGAACACTGAAGCTTTCTTT	CASRPRGMNTEAFF
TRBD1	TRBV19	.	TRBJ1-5	TGTGCCAGTAACAGGGGTAGCAATCAGCCCCAGCATTTT	CASNRGSNQPQHF
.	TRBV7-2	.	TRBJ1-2	TGTGCCAGCAGCACAGGGAGGGGCAGCTATGGCTACACCTTC	CASSTGRGSYGYTF
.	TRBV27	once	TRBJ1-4	TGTGCCAGCAGTTTTGTCAGGGCCGGTGAAAAACTGTTTTTT	CASSFVRAGEKLFF
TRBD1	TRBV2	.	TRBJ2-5	TGTGCCAGCAGTGAAATCAGGGGGCAAGAGACCCAGTACTTC	CASSEIRGQETQYF
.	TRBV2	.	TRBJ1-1	TGTGCCAGCAGCGGCGACAAGGACACTGAAGCTTTCTTT	CASSGDKDTEAFF
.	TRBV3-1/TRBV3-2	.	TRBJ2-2	TGTGCCAGCAGCCCCCGTAAGGGCGGGACCGGGGAGCTGTTTTTT	CASSPRKGGTGELFF
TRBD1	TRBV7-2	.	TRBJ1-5	TGTGCCAGCAGCACGGACAGGGCTTATCAGCCCCAGCATTTT	CASSTDRAYQPQHF
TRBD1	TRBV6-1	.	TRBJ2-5	TGTGCCAGCAGTGAAACCAGGGGGCCACAAGAGACCCAGTACTTC	CASSETRGPQETQYF
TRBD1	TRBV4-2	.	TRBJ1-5	TGTGCCAGCAGCCAAACAGGGGGCGGTCAGCCCCAGCATTTT	CASSQTGGGQPQHF
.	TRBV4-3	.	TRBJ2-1	TGCGCCAGCAGCCCGCAGGATATAATAGGGGATGAGCAGTTCTTC	CASSPQDIIGDEQFF
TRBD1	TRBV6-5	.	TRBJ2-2	TGTGCCAGCAGTCCGCGGACAGGGAACACCGGGGAGCTGTTTTTT	CASSPRTGNTGELFF
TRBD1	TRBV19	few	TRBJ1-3	TGTGCCAGTAGTGTCCGGACAGGCGCCTCTGGAAACACCATATATTTT	CASSVRTGASGNTIYF
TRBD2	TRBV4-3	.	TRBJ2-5	TGCGCCAGCAGCCAGGACATAGCGGGGGGGTCAGAGACCCAGTACTTC	CASSQDIAGGSETQYF
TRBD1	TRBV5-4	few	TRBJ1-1	TGTGCCAGCAGCTTGGGGACAGGGGGTAACACTGAAGCTTTCTTT	CASSLGTGGNTEAFF
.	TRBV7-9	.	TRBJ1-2	TGTGCCAGCTCGCAGGGGTTCAATCGGGTTGGCTACACCTTC	CASSQGFNRVGYTF
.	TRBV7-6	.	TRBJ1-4	TGTGCCAGCAGCCCCGGGGGGTCTAATGAAAAACTGTTTTTT	CASSPGGSNEKLFF
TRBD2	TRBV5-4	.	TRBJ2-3	TGTGCCAGCAGCTTGGGAACGGGGGGAACAACTAGCACAGATACGCAGTATTTT	CASSLGTGGTTSTDTQYF
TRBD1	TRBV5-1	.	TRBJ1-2	TGCGCCAGCAGCTGGGCGGGACAGCCTTTTTCTAACTATGGCTACACCTTC	CASSWAGQPFSNYGYTF
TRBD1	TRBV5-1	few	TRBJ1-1	TGCGCCAGCAGCTTGGGGTCAGGGGGCGCGGGGACTGAAGCTTTCTTT	CASSLGSGGAGTEAFF
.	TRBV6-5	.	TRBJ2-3	TGTGCCAGCAGCGGACTACTTAGCACAGATACGCAGTATTTT	CASSGLLSTDTQYF
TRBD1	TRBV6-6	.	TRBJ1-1	TGTGCCAGCAGTTCCTCCACAGGGGTGAGCACTGAAGCTTTCTTT	CASSSSTGVSTEAFF
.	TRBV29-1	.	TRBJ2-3	TGCAGCGTTGGCAGGACTTCTAGCACAGATACGCAGTATTTT	CSVGRTSSTDTQYF
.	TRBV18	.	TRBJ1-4	TGTGCCAGCTCACCACCGGGCGGGGGCAGTAATGAAAAACTGTTTTTT	CASSPPGGGSNEKLFF
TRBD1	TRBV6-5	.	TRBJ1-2	TGTGCCAGCACCACAGGGGGGTGGAATAACTATGGCTACACCTTC	CASTTGGWNNYGYTF
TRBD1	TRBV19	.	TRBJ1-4	TGTGCCAGTAGTACGGCAGCCGGGCAGGGGGAAGAAAAACTGTTTTTT	CASSTAAGQGEEKLFF
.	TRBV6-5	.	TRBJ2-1	TGTGCCAGCAGCCGAAAAACAGGGTCCTACAATGAGCAGTTCTTC	CASSRKTGSYNEQFF
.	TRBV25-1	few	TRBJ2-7	TGTGCCAGCAGTGTGCAGGTCTACGAGCAGTACTTC	CASSVQVYEQYF
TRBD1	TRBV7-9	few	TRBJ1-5	TGTGCCAGCAGCACCGGGACAGGGGGAAATCAGCCCCAGCATTTT	CASSTGTGGNQPQHF
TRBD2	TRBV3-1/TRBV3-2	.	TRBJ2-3	TGTGCCAGCAGCCAAGATAACTTGGGCGGGGGATCAGATACGCAGTATTTT	CASSQDNLGGGSDTQYF
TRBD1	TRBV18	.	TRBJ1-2	TGTGCCAGCTCACCAGGCCCAGGGGGCGAAGTGGGAGGCTACACCTTC	CASSPGPGGEVGGYTF
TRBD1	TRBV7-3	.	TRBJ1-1	TGTGCCAGCAGCTTAAACCCAGGGGGCACTGAAGCTTTCTTT	CASSLNPGGTEAFF
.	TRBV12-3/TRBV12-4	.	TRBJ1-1	TGTGCCAGCAGCCGCGGACAGAACACTGAAGCTTTCTTT	CASSRGQNTEAFF
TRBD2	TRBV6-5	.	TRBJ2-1	TGTGCCAGCAGTTACTCGAGCGGGGACAATGAGCAGTTCTTC	CASSYSSGDNEQFF
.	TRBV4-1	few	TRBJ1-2	TGCGCCAGCAGCCAAGAGCAAGGAGGGACTAACTATGGCTACACCTTC	CASSQEQGGTNYGYTF
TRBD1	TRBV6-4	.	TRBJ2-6	TGTGCCAGCAGTGATTTTCGGCCCCCAGGGGGCCCTGGGGCCAACGTCCTGACTTTC	CASSDFRPPGGPGANVLTF